This T cell receptor beta chain was sequenced in a study of blood T cells in healthy people across ages. About this clonotype: What it binds is not known.

A sample-barcoded 5' primer and a J-beta primer mix were used in a second PCR of about 7 to 12 cycles. TCRdb reprocessed the 5' RACE reads with MiXCR, giving one entry per CDR3 protein. The table shows fewer than 1 million distinct CDR3 sequences, with under 45% occurring only once. Study-level points and caveats: Roughly linear declines in TCR beta diversity per million T cells occurred with age.

Germline V CDR1 and CDR2: SGHRS, YFSETQ. This CDR3 spans 15 amino acids. This TCR came from a man in his sixties in good health. The sequencing input was blood. This chain joins TRBV5-1 and TRBJ2-1; TRBD2 might be the D (6 bases). The last part of the DNA fits TRBJ2-7 better; the J call may be wrong. The CDR3 DNA reads as TGCGCCAGCAGCCCTGAGGGACTCGCGGGCTACGAGCAGTACTTC. Encoded protein: CASSPEGLAGYEQYF.